The 21 T cell receptor beta chains given below trace back to one sample, sequenced in a study of early T cells in non-severe SARS-CoV-2 infection. MiXCR, applied by TCRdb to the 5' RACE reads, yields one record per CDR3 protein. The sample lists more than 80,000 distinct CDR3 sequences; 16% were seen once. The sequencing sample was made of whole blood. These TCRs come from an adult who was a healthcare worker with PCR-confirmed SARS-CoV-2 infection or an uninfected control (not recorded which).

V usage is TRBV12-3 or TRBV12-4 and J usage is TRBJ1-1; weak D call: TRBD1 (6 bases). Trimming took off 7 bases at V and 3 bases at J, with 9 bases between the two ends. The length of the CDR3 is 12 residues. CDR3 in DNA: TGTGCCAGCACCTGGGGGCACACTGAAGCTTTCTTT. It translates to CASTWGHTEAFF.

The chain employs TRBV12-5 and TRBJ2-2; no reliable D call. V was clipped by 3 bases and J by 8 bases, with 10 bases between them. The CDR3 consists of 13 residues. From germline, CDR1 is LGHNT and CDR2 FRNRAP. CDR3 in amino acids: CASGFPPLGELFF. The CDR3 DNA sequence: TGTGCTAGTGGTTTCCCCCCTTTAGGGGAGCTGTTTTTT.

Only a few counts were recorded for this clonotype. V gene TRBV7-2 combines with J gene TRBJ2-5; no clear D. Germline CDR1 and CDR2: SGHTA and FQGNSA. V was pared by 3 bases and J by 0 bases, with 8 bases between. The CDR3 is 14 amino acids. For the CDR3, the DNA is TGTGCCAGCAGCTTTATATCGTACCAAGAGACCCAGTACTTC. This encodes CASSFISYQETQYF. Looking up the rest from reference TRBV7-2 and TRBJ2-5 gives the full variable domain: GAGVSQSPSNKVTEKGKDVELRCDPISGHTALYWYRQSLGQGLEFLIYFQGNSAPDKSGLPSDRFSAERTGGSVSTLTIQRTQQEDSAVYLCASSFISYQETQYFGPGTRLLVL.

This clonotype was counted a few times. V gene TRBV9 combines with J gene TRBJ2-2, with TRBD2 matching over 9 bases. With V trimmed by 7 bases and J by 2 bases, 9 bases remained unmatched. This CDR3 contains 16 residues. CDR1 is SGDLS and CDR2 is YYNGEE in the germline V gene. The CDR3 spells CASCRGAGGNTGELFF. The CDR3 DNA reads TGTGCCAGCTGTCGGGGAGCGGGAGGTAACACCGGGGAGCTGTTTTTT.

V gene TRBV20-1 combines with J gene TRBJ2-3, with 12 bases matching TRBD2. Germline CDR1 and CDR2: DFQATT and SNEGSKA (reference sequence). V lost 6 bases to trimming and J lost 4 bases; unmatched junction nucleotides: 5. This CDR3 spans 14 amino acids. The CDR3 DNA follows: TGCAGTGCACGACTAGCGGGAGCCGCAGATACGCAGTATTTT. Protein: CSARLAGAADTQYF.

At least ten counts were recorded for this clonotype. This sequence joins TRBV12-3 or TRBV12-4 and TRBJ2-3; 11 nucleotides line up with TRBD2. V dropped 5 bases and J dropped 3; count of bases not matched to a gene: 10. The CDR3 is made up of 17 amino acids. CDR3 residues: CASSRTSGGIRTDTQYF. For the CDR3, the DNA is TGTGCCAGCAGTCGTACTAGCGGGGGCATCAGAACAGATACGCAGTATTTT.

The genes are TRBV6-4 and TRBJ2-3, with 11 bases fitting TRBD2. CDR3 length: 16 amino acids. From germline, CDR1 is MRHNA and CDR2 SNTAGT. Unmatched junction bases numbered 2, after V lost 2 bases and J lost 1 base. The CDR3, as DNA: TGTGCCAGCAGTGACACTAGCGGGGGAGGCACAGATACGCAGTATTTT. Its protein is CASSDTSGGGTDTQYF.

The sample holds many counts of this clonotype. The rearrangement joins TRBV19 to TRBJ2-7, with D perhaps matching TRBD1 (6 bases). Germline CDR1 LNHDA, CDR2 SQIVND (reference sequence). CDR3 length: 14 residues. V was shortened by 4 bases and J by 2 bases, with 12 bases between the two germline ends. This chain's CDR3 is CASSTSGAPYEQYF. The CDR3 DNA reads as TGTGCCAGTAGTACCTCAGGGGCTCCCTACGAGCAGTACTTC.

There are a few counts of this clonotype. The rearrangement links TRBV28 to TRBJ2-7; 12 nucleotides align to TRBD2. CDR1 MDHEN and CDR2 SYDVKM come from the germline V gene. V lost 6 bases, J lost 2 bases, and 2 bases stayed unmatched. The CDR3 extends over 14 amino acids. This CDR3 reads CASRLAGGTYEQYF. In DNA, the CDR3 is TGTGCCAGCAGACTAGCGGGAGGCACCTACGAGCAGTACTTC.

The chain carries TRBV2 and TRBJ2-3; D uncertain. Trimming shortened V by 5 bases and J by 0 bases, and 12 bases separated the two germline ends. The CDR3 loop spans 15 amino acids. Germline CDR1 SNHLY, CDR2 FYNNEI. CDR3 sequence: CASSYSLPSTDTQYF. The CDR3 DNA sequence: TGTGCCAGCAGTTATTCCCTTCCTAGCACAGATACGCAGTATTTT.

V gene TRBV28 combines with J gene TRBJ1-5; 7 bases are shared with TRBD1. The V and J ends lost 8 bases and 2 bases, in that order; junction bases with no gene match: 0. The CDR3 contains 12 residues. In germline, CDR1 is MDHEN, CDR2 SYDVKM. This chain's CDR3 is CASGTGNQPQHF. CDR3 bases: TGTGCCAGCGGGACAGGCAATCAGCCCCAGCATTTT.

The V gene is TRBV28, the J gene TRBJ1-1, with D unclear. The germline gives CDR1 MDHEN, CDR2 SYDVKM. The CDR3 consists of 13 residues. V was shortened by 4 bases and J by 6 bases, with 12 bases between the two germline ends. CDR3 sequence: CASSSTPGAEAFF. CDR3 nucleotide sequence: TGTGCCAGCAGTTCCACACCTGGAGCTGAAGCTTTCTTT.

V gene TRBV29-1 combines with J gene TRBJ1-2; TRBD1 matches 7 bases. The CDR3 has 14 residues. V lost 4 bases and J lost 3; bases outside the gene matches: 8. Germline V gene lookup returns CDR1 SQVTM and CDR2 ANQGSEA. This CDR3 reads CSVASGQLYYGYTF. The CDR3 nucleotides are TGCAGCGTTGCGTCGGGACAGCTATACTATGGCTACACCTTC. The full variable domain, in which reference TRBV29-1 and TRBJ1-2 provide the parts outside the CDR3, is SAVISQKPSRDICQRGTSLTIQCQVDSQVTMMFWYRQQPGQSLTLIATANQGSEATYESGFVIDKFPISRPNLTFSTLTVSNMSPEDSSIYLCSVASGQLYYGYTFGSGTRLTVV.

This clonotype was counted only a few times. The chain employs TRBV27 and TRBJ1-1; possibly TRBD1 for D (6 bases). Germline V CDR1 and CDR2: MNHEY, SMNVEV (reference sequence). V was trimmed by 1 base and J by 4 bases, leaving 16 bases between them. The CDR3 is 16 amino acids. CDR3 sequence reads: CASSLLPGAWGTEAFF. The CDR3 DNA is TGTGCCAGCAGTTTATTGCCGGGGGCCTGGGGCACTGAAGCTTTCTTT.

This clonotype was found a few times. The chain combines TRBV9 with TRBJ2-3; no firm D call. The CDR3 is 14 residues long. From germline, CDR1 is SGDLS and CDR2 YYNGEE. V lost 4 bases and J lost 3, with 12 bases in between. The CDR3 DNA is TGTGCCAGCAGCCCAGAGACTTATACAGATACGCAGTATTTT. This encodes CASSPETYTDTQYF. Filled out from reference TRBV9 and TRBJ2-3, the complete variable domain reads DSGVTQTPKHLITATGQRVTLRCSPRSGDLSVYWYQQSLDQGLQFLIQYYNGEERAKGNILERFSAQQFPDLHSELNLSSLELGDSALYFCASSPETYTDTQYFGPGTRLTVL.

The chain employs TRBV6-6 and TRBJ2-5, with D hard to call. The CDR3 length is 13 residues. Germline lookup yields CDR1 MNHNY and CDR2 SVGAGI (reference sequence). V was pared by 0 bases and J by 5 bases, with 7 bases between. The CDR3 sequence: CASSYSGSETQYF. The DNA for the CDR3 is TGTGCCAGCAGTTACTCGGGGTCCGAGACCCAGTACTTC.

This clonotype occurred a few times. The chain employs TRBV6-2 or TRBV6-3 and TRBJ1-1, with TRBD1 as a possible D gene (5 bases). CDR3 length: 17 amino acids. V shed 0 bases and J shed 5 bases, with 19 bases lying between them. Germline V CDR1 and CDR2: MNHEY, SVGEGT. CDR3 sequence reads: CASSYSIPPSGGTEAFF. The CDR3 DNA reads TGTGCCAGCAGTTACTCGATTCCCCCCAGCGGGGGAACTGAAGCTTTCTTT.

The chain has TRBV19 and TRBJ1-5; D is undetermined. Germline CDR1 and CDR2: LNHDA and SQIVND (reference sequence). Trimming cost V 7 bases and J 4 bases, with 14 bases left between them. This CDR3 has 14 residues. CDR3 nucleotides: TGTGCCAGTACCCCGCTGACGGGGAATCAGCCCCAGCATTTT. Translated, it gives CASTPLTGNQPQHF.

This clonotype showed up just a few times. In nucleotides, the CDR3 is TGCAGCACGAAGACAGGGGAGGCTGGCTACACCTTC. It yields the protein CSTKTGEAGYTF. This sequence joins TRBV29-1 and TRBJ1-2; TRBD1 aligns across 8 bases. CDR3 length: 12 residues. Per the germline V gene, CDR1 is SQVTM and CDR2 is ANQGSEA. V lost 8 bases and J lost 7; bases outside the gene matches: 9. Combining the CDR3 with reference TRBV29-1 and TRBJ1-2 gives the whole variable domain SAVISQKPSRDICQRGTSLTIQCQVDSQVTMMFWYRQQPGQSLTLIATANQGSEATYESGFVIDKFPISRPNLTFSTLTVSNMSPEDSSIYLCSTKTGEAGYTFGSGTRLTVV.

The chain uses TRBV12-3 or TRBV12-4 and TRBJ2-7; 8 bases are a match to TRBD1. With 0 bases clipped from V and 9 bases from J, the junction kept 7 bases outside the gene matches. The CDR3 length is 14 residues. CDR3 coding DNA: TGTGCCAGCAGTTTAGCGGACAGGGTAACGGGGCAGTACTTC. Residues: CASSLADRVTGQYF.

The CDR3 loop reads CASSWDGSSYEQYF. The CDR3 bases are TGTGCCAGCAGCTGGGACGGGTCCTCCTACGAGCAGTACTTC. The chain has TRBV28 and TRBJ2-7; D could derive from TRBD1 or TRBD2 (5 bases each). V lost 6 bases and J lost 0, with 12 bases in between. Looked up from germline, CDR1 is MDHEN and CDR2 is SYDVKM. The CDR3 is 14 residues long.